These T cell receptor beta chains were read from a single sample in a study of cytomegalovirus exposure and HLA in healthy donors. Clones were sequenced by immunoSEQ multiplex PCR, and TCRdb holds only the in-frame ones, with some missing. The profile covers some 100,000 clones, with 73% appearing a single time and about 8.4% taken by the ten largest. Material: PBMCs. The receptor source for this set is a man in his forties in good health and CMV-seronegative. Both conserved end residues are part of each CDR3. A D gene is named only where the DNA matches it firmly. Rows may omit the clone size; those that give it use once, few, many or a size class.

v_gene	abundance	d_gene	j_gene	len	CDR3aa	CDR3nt
TRBV29-1	few	TRBD1	TRBJ1-1	12	CSGSWRGQEAFF	TGCAGCGGAAGTTGGCGGGGACAGGAAGCTTTCTTT
TRBV10-1	once	NA	TRBJ1-4	16	CASIKEKMATNEKLFF	TGCGCCAGCATAAAGGAGAAGATGGCAACTAATGAAAAACTGTTTTTT
TRBV6-5	few	NA	TRBJ1-2	12	CASSYARGGYTF	TGTGCCAGCAGTTACGCTCGAGGAGGCTACACCTTC
TRBV6-1	NA	TRBD1	TRBJ2-7	13	CASRWTGGHEQYF	TGTGCCAGCAGGTGGACAGGGGGCCACGAGCAGTACTTC
TRBV7-2	NA	NA	TRBJ1-2	15	CASSLAVTGRGGYTF	TGTGCCAGCAGCTTAGCGGTGACGGGTCGAGGGGGCTACACCTTC
TRBV7-9	NA	TRBD1	TRBJ1-3	18	CASSYPPGQGESGNTIYF	TGTGCCAGCAGCTACCCGCCGGGACAGGGCGAATCTGGAAACACCATATATTTT
TRBV6-5	NA	TRBD1	TRBJ1-6	15	CASSLGDRKYSPLHF	TGTGCCAGCAGTTTAGGGGACAGAAAATATTCACCCCTCCACTTT
TRBV19	few	NA	TRBJ2-1	14	CASGIPGSYNEQFF	TGTGCCAGCGGTATTCCAGGCTCCTACAATGAGCAGTTCTTC
TRBV21-1	NA	NA	TRBJ2-7	13	CASSNRQPYEQYF	TGTGCCAGCAGTAATCGACAGCCCTACGAGCAGTACTTC
TRBV7-2	NA	TRBD1	TRBJ1-2	15	CASSWDRGQNYGYTF	TGTGCCAGCAGCTGGGACAGGGGCCAAAACTATGGCTACACCTTC
TRBV7-9	NA	NA	TRBJ2-1	10	CAGADNEQFF	TGTGCCGGGGCGGACAATGAGCAGTTCTTC
TRBV14	once	TRBD2	TRBJ2-1	18	CASSSLGGPGLAGNEQFF	TGTGCCAGCAGCTCGCTGGGGGGGCCGGGACTAGCGGGCAATGAGCAGTTCTTC